This entry lists 21 T cell receptor beta chains sequenced from one sample in a study of CD8 T cells in ankylosing spondylitis. Study conclusions and caveats: A TCR beta motif of fewer than ten highly homologous variants seemed to mark ankylosing spondylitis blood.

Their cognate antigens are unknown. TCRdb reanalysed the 5' RACE reads using MiXCR and keeps one entry per CDR3 protein. The repertoire includes approximately 440,000 distinct CDR3 sequences, about a sixth of them detected once, and 0.95% to 1.1% sits in the top ten. The sequencing input was blood, either unsorted or a sorted T cell fraction (not recorded which). These receptors were obtained from a male donor with ankylosing spondylitis.

This clonotype has a handful of counts. The chain recombines TRBV29-1 with TRBJ2-3; D is perhaps TRBD1 or TRBD2 (5 bases each). Trimming took 8 bases from V and 3 from J, leaving 15 bases between them. This CDR3 contains 13 residues. Per germline, CDR1 SQVTM and CDR2 ANQGSEA. The CDR3, as DNA: TGCAGCTTACGGGGCTCGGGGACAGATACGCAGTATTTT. It codes for CSLRGSGTDTQYF.

This clonotype was recorded many times. CDR3 loop: CAMGGPLEQFF. CDR3 in DNA: TGTGCCATGGGGGGTCCTCTAGAGCAGTTCTTC. The chain employs TRBV10-3 and TRBJ2-1; weak D call: TRBD2 (6 bases). Trimming pared 9 bases from V and 10 bases from J, leaving 13 bases between. CDR1 ENHRY and CDR2 SYGVKD come from the germline V gene. CDR3 length equals 11 residues.

This clonotype was counted many times. The rearrangement joins TRBV24-1 to TRBJ2-5; 8 nucleotides line up with TRBD1. Germline V lookup: CDR1 KGHDR, CDR2 SFDVKD. Losses at the gene ends were 3 bases for V and 5 bases for J; bases not matched to a gene: 7. The CDR3 is 15 residues long. The CDR3 reads CATSDAQGAAETQYF. CDR3 coding DNA: TGTGCCACCAGTGATGCTCAGGGGGCGGCGGAGACCCAGTACTTC.

This clonotype was counted ten times or more. The CDR3 loop reads CASSPGQTYEQYF. The CDR3 DNA reads TGTGCCAGCAGTCCGGGACAGACCTACGAGCAGTACTTC. The rearrangement links TRBV12-3 or TRBV12-4 to TRBJ2-7; 7 nucleotides align to TRBD1. J lost 2 bases, V lost 5 bases, and 3 bases had no gene match. CDR3 length: 13 residues.

This clonotype was seen only a few times. The gene calls are TRBV20-1 and TRBJ2-5; 9 bases fit TRBD2. The germline V gene encodes CDR1 DFQATT and CDR2 SNEGSKA (reference sequence). V was clipped by 4 bases and J by 5 bases; unmatched bases: 11. The CDR3 is 15 residues long. The CDR3 is CSAIPSRAGGETQYF. The CDR3 DNA sequence: TGCAGTGCTATCCCGTCCCGGGCGGGGGGGGAGACCCAGTACTTC.

In its sample, this clonotype was seen a few times. V is TRBV5-1 and J is TRBJ2-5; D remains ambiguous. Germline V gene lookup returns CDR1 SGHRS and CDR2 YFSETQ. The CDR3 is made up of 14 amino acids. Trimming took 0 bases from V and 5 from J, leaving 11 bases between them. CDR3 sequence: CASSLEAPGETQYF. The CDR3 DNA reads as TGCGCCAGCAGCTTGGAGGCGCCTGGGGAGACCCAGTACTTC.

The rearrangement links TRBV5-6 to TRBJ2-1, with TRBD2 identical over 13 bases. J was trimmed by 9 bases and V by 4 bases; bases with no gene match: 10. This CDR3 has 16 residues. Germline loops: CDR1 SGHDT, CDR2 YYEEEE. CDR3 DNA: TGTGCCAGCAGCCCGCCCGGACTAGCGGGAGCGATTGAGCAGTTCTTC. As protein: CASSPPGLAGAIEQFF.

About this clonotype itself: Germline and junction disagree at one end, which may indicate a read error. The chain couples TRBV7-2 to TRBJ2-5; possibly TRBD2 for D (5 bases). The CDR3 is made up of 12 amino acids. CDR1 and CDR2 (germline): SGHTA, FQGNSA. The CDR3 coding sequence is TGTGCCAGCAGCTTAGATGTCTCTAGCCTTAACTTC. Amino acid sequence: CASSLDVSSLNF. The full variable domain, completed using reference TRBV7-2 and TRBJ2-5, is GAGVSQSPSNKVTEKGKDVELRCDPISGHTALYWYRQSLGQGLEFLIYFQGNSAPDKSGLPSDRFSAERTGGSVSTLTIQRTQQEDSAVYLCASSLDVSSLNFGPGTRLLVL.

V gene TRBV5-1 combines with J gene TRBJ2-5; 9 bases agree with TRBD1. Trimming at V came to 8 bases and at J to 1 base, leaving 21 bases not matched to a gene. The CDR3 is 19 amino acids. Germline V CDR1 and CDR2: SGHRS, YFSETQ. The CDR3: CASTPNRGTGLLTQETQYF. The CDR3 DNA reads TGCGCCAGTACGCCTAATAGGGGGACAGGGCTTCTGACCCAAGAGACCCAGTACTTC.

The genes are TRBV10-3 and TRBJ2-1; 10 bases are shared with TRBD2. Germline lookup yields CDR1 ENHRY and CDR2 SYGVKD. J gave up 10 bases and V 5 bases, and 14 bases lay outside the gene matches. CDR3 size: 16 residues. Here the CDR3 reads CAISTLGTSDRGEQFF. The CDR3 nucleotides read TGTGCCATCAGTACCTTGGGGACTAGCGACCGGGGAGAGCAGTTCTTC.

This clonotype was seen ten or more times. The chain employs TRBV20-1 and TRBJ2-7; D is undetermined. With 3 bases removed from V and 6 bases from J, the gap between germline ends came to 12 bases. CDR3 length equals 12 residues. Germline V gene sequence: CDR1 DFQATT, CDR2 SNEGSKA (reference sequence). The DNA of the CDR3 is TGCAGTGCTAGCGTCTCTGTTTCCGAGCAGTACTTC. It codes for CSASVSVSEQYF.

This chain joins TRBV7-8 and TRBJ2-7; 11 positions agree with TRBD2. Germline CDR1 is SGHVS and CDR2 is FQNEAQ. V shed 1 base and J 4 bases; nucleotides not matched to a gene: 9. There are 17 residues in the CDR3. The CDR3, as DNA: TGTGCCAGCAGCTTAGTTTTTGTAGGACTAGCGGGTTACGAGCAGTACTTC. Protein sequence: CASSLVFVGLAGYEQYF. The full variable domain, rest sourced from reference TRBV7-8 and TRBJ2-7, is GAGVSQSPRYKVAKRGQDVALRCDPISGHVSLFWYQQALGQGPEFLTYFQNEAQLDKSGLPSDRFFAERPEGSVSTLKIQRTQQEDSAVYLCASSLVFVGLAGYEQYFGPGTRLTVT.

V and J are TRBV7-9 and TRBJ2-3; TRBD2 agrees at 8 bases. The CDR3 sequence is 16 residues long. With V trimmed by 3 bases and J by 2 bases, 7 bases remained unmatched. CDR1 is SEHNR, CDR2 FQNEAQ, per germline (reference sequence). The CDR3 loop is CASSFGAGGNTDTQYF. In DNA, the CDR3 is TGTGCCAGCAGCTTCGGGGCGGGGGGCAACACAGATACGCAGTATTTT.

In this sample, this clonotype turned up many times. This chain connects TRBV3-1 to TRBJ1-2; 7 nucleotides match TRBD1. CDR1 LGHDT and CDR2 YNNKEL come from the germline V gene (reference sequence). V trimming: 7 bases; J trimming: 4 bases; junction bases outside the gene matches: 6. The CDR3 extends over 13 amino acids. The chain's CDR3 is CASTQGGTYGYTF. Written as DNA, the CDR3 is TGTGCCAGCACCCAGGGGGGGACCTATGGCTACACCTTC.

CDR3 sequence (DNA): TGTGCCAGCAGGACTAGCGGGGCTAGCACAGATACGCAGTATTTT. This encodes CASRTSGASTDTQYF. This rearrangement joins TRBV2 to TRBJ2-3; 11 bases are shared with TRBD2. With 6 bases clipped from V and 0 bases from J, the junction kept 2 bases outside the gene matches. This CDR3 region has 15 residues. The germline V gene encodes CDR1 SNHLY and CDR2 FYNNEI.

This clonotype has a handful of counts. The rearrangement links TRBV27 to TRBJ2-3, with TRBD2 matching over 12 bases. This CDR3 is 19 amino acids long. Trimming at V came to 7 bases and at J to 1 base, leaving 15 bases not matched to a gene. Germline V gene lookup returns CDR1 MNHEY and CDR2 SMNVEV (reference sequence). CDR3 DNA sequence: TGTGCCAGCACGAATAGGACTAGCGGGACGATAAGGGGCACAGATACGCAGTATTTT. Amino acids: CASTNRTSGTIRGTDTQYF.

This clonotype was found a few times. The rearrangement links TRBV10-3 to TRBJ1-3, with D possibly being TRBD1 (5 bases). The germline V gene encodes CDR1 ENHRY and CDR2 SYGVKD. With 8 bases removed from V and 0 bases from J, the gap between germline ends came to 14 bases. The CDR3 length is 15 residues. CDR3 loop: CAIGAQTLSGNTIYF. The DNA for the CDR3 is TGTGCCATCGGGGCACAAACCCTCTCTGGAAACACCATATATTTT.

The rearrangement joins TRBV7-9 to TRBJ1-4, with D possibly TRBD1 on 6 matching bases. Germline CDR1 is SEHNR and CDR2 is FQNEAQ (reference sequence). The CDR3 sequence is 15 residues long. Between the trimmed V and J ends, which lost 1 base and 7 bases, there was a span of 13 bases. CDR3 DNA sequence: TGTGCCAGCAGCTTAGACACCAGGGGCCCTGAAAAACTGTTTTTT. Its protein product is CASSLDTRGPEKLFF.

The V and J genes are TRBV30 and TRBJ2-1; TRBD1 or TRBD2 may be the D gene (5 bases each). The CDR3 runs to 12 residues. CDR1 and CDR2 (germline): GTSNPN, SVGIG (reference sequence). V was cut by 1 base and J by 8 bases, with 9 bases left in between. Written as DNA, the CDR3 is TGTGCCTGGAGTGGGGACGTCTATGAGCAGTTCTTC. It specifies CAWSGDVYEQFF.

The CDR3 spells CASSISRNRVSGDVNEQFF. CDR3 nucleotide sequence: TGTGCCAGCAGTATCTCCCGGAACCGGGTTTCAGGGGATGTTAATGAGCAGTTCTTC. The chain employs TRBV2 and TRBJ2-1; maybe TRBD1 (6 bases). CDR1 is SNHLY and CDR2 is FYNNEI in the germline V gene. With 5 bases removed from V and 7 bases from J, the gap between germline ends came to 30 bases. The CDR3 runs to 19 residues.

The chain carries TRBV20-1 and TRBJ1-2, with no clear D. In germline, CDR1 is DFQATT, CDR2 SNEGSKA (reference sequence). Deletions cut 7 bases from V and 2 bases from J, with 14 bases between. This CDR3 comprises 13 residues. CDR3 coding DNA: TGCAGTGTCAAGACAAGAGCCAACTATGGCTACACCTTC. Its protein product is CSVKTRANYGYTF.